This TCR beta chain was observed in a study of cytomegalovirus exposure and HLA in healthy donors. General study findings and limits: Roughly uniform sequencing depth across donors was assumed, possibly incorrectly. Altogether, 150 to 200 TCR beta chains were recorded as cytomegalovirus-associated. The availability of immune exposure information extended only to CMV serostatus.

Primers included in the PCR were 60 Vbeta and 13 Jbeta primers. The data were produced by immunoSEQ multiplex PCR, yet TCRdb's version contains in-frame clones alone and is incomplete. The top ten clones hold about 0.69% of a sample with roughly 180,000 clones, 70% to 80% of them seen once. The donors were healthy bone marrow donors. The V end was cut by 7 bases, the J end by 0 bases, with 27 bases between. The CDR3 sequence is 19 residues long. The germline V gene encodes CDR1 MNHEY and CDR2 SMNVEV (reference sequence). In this sample, this clone turned up a few times. The antigen is undetermined. The chain couples TRBV27 to TRBJ1-2, with D perhaps matching TRBD1 (6 bases). Specimen: PBMCs. This receptor was obtained from a female donor in good health and CMV-seronegative. The CDR3 protein is CASKAVTGKSDLANYGYTF. The CDR3 DNA reads as TGTGCCAGCAAGGCGGTGACAGGCAAGTCGGATTTAGCTAACTATGGCTACACCTTC.